The 29 T cell receptor beta chains below come from one sample, sequenced in a study of radiation and T cells in renal cell carcinoma. Some clones are missing from TCRdb's copy, which holds only in-frame ones; the method was immunoSEQ multiplex PCR. The sample gives 150,000 to 200,000 clones, about 85% of which show up once; around 11% is in the top ten. Time point in this sample: blood 4 weeks post-SBRT, at nephrectomy. Treatment noted: 15 Gy SBRT to primary tumor, nephrectomy 4 weeks later. Sample: blood, taken from a patient whose treatment included radiotherapy and nephrectomy. All receptors come from a woman aged 50 to 65 with renal cell carcinoma.

The chain joins TRBV2 to TRBJ1-2; no clear D gene. The CDR3 sequence is 12 residues long. V was clipped by 1 base and J by 5 bases, with 5 bases between them. Germline assignment: CDR1 SNHLY and CDR2 FYNNEI. CDR3 nucleotide sequence: TGTGCCAGCAGTGAAGTCACATATGGCTACACCTTC. This gives the protein CASSEVTYGYTF.

This chain uses TRBV5-8 with TRBJ1-1, with TRBD1 as a possible D gene (5 bases). Germline loops: CDR1 SGHTS, CDR2 YDEGEE. The V end was cut by 2 bases, the J end by 4 bases, with 9 bases between. The length of the CDR3 is 13 residues. The CDR3 DNA sequence: TGTGCCAGCAGCTTCCGGGGGACCACTGAAGCTTTCTTT. This translates into CASSFRGTTEAFF.

The V call is TRBV2, the J call TRBJ2-3, with 10 positions matching TRBD1. This CDR3 spans 14 amino acids. V lost 5 bases to trimming and J lost 6 bases; unmatched junction nucleotides: 5. Germline-derived CDR1 and CDR2 are SNHLY and FYNNEI. The CDR3 here is CASSQDRGGDTQYF. CDR3 nucleotide sequence: TGTGCCAGCAGTCAGGACAGGGGGGGTGATACGCAGTATTTT.

This chain uses TRBV15 with TRBJ1-1; D is undetermined. Trimming took 0 bases from V and 3 from J, leaving 8 bases between them. Germline V gene lookup returns CDR1 LNHNV and CDR2 YYDKDF (reference sequence). This CDR3 has 14 amino acids. This CDR3 reads CATSRDERDTEAFF. The CDR3 coding sequence is TGTGCCACCAGCAGAGATGAGCGGGACACTGAAGCTTTCTTT.

The V and J genes are TRBV19 and TRBJ1-5, with D perhaps TRBD1 (5 bases). With 3 bases removed from V and 4 bases from J, the gap between germline ends came to 16 bases. CDR3 length: 16 amino acids. Germline CDR1 and CDR2: LNHDA and SQIVND (reference sequence). CDR3 DNA: TGTGCCAGTAGTATCTGGTGGCAGGGTGGTAATCAGCCCCAGCATTTT. Translating it yields CASSIWWQGGNQPQHF.

This chain joins TRBV5-6 and TRBJ2-2; a weak D match, TRBD2 (6 bases). The germline V gene has CDR1 SGHDT and CDR2 YYEEEE. This CDR3 comprises 14 residues. Deletions cut 0 bases from V and 6 bases from J, with 9 bases between. The CDR3 spells CASSLGLVPGELFF. The DNA of the CDR3 is TGTGCCAGCAGCTTGGGACTAGTTCCCGGGGAGCTGTTTTTT. The full variable domain, completed using reference TRBV5-6 and TRBJ2-2, is DAGVTQSPTHLIKTRGQQVTLRCSPKSGHDTVSWYQQALGQGPQFIFQYYEEEERQRGNFPDRFSGHQFPNYSSELNVNALLLGDSALYLCASSLGLVPGELFFGEGSRLTVL.

This clone was seen a few times. The chain combines TRBV19 with TRBJ1-1, with D possibly matching TRBD1 (5 bases). Germline-derived CDR1 and CDR2 are LNHDA and SQIVND (reference sequence). The CDR3 spans 15 residues. Trimming stripped 5 bases from V and 8 bases from J, with 21 bases between. The CDR3 DNA follows: TGTGCCAGTAGTGATGTTGGAGCTGGGGGTGGGGAAGCTTTCTTT. This translates into CASSDVGAGGGEAFF.

To note about this clone: The same CDR3 also results from other DNA sequences found in this sample. The chain couples TRBV5-1 to TRBJ2-3; weak D call: TRBD1 (5 bases). This CDR3 comprises 14 residues. Trimming shortened V by 4 bases and J by 0 bases, and 9 bases separated the two germline ends. Germline CDR1 SGHRS, CDR2 YFSETQ. This chain's CDR3 is CASSPGHSTDTQYF. The CDR3 bases are TGCGCCAGCAGCCCTGGACACAGCACAGATACGCAGTATTTT.

In the case of this clone: A read error may produce the germline difference seen at one junction end. The chain couples TRBV2 to TRBJ2-5, with 11 bases aligning to TRBD2. Per germline, CDR1 SNHLY and CDR2 FYNNEI. The CDR3 contains 14 residues. CDR3 amino acids: CASSEGLAGGDPHF. CDR3 DNA sequence: TGTGCCAGCAGTGAAGGGCTAGCGGGGGGAGACCCCCACTTC.

This clone appeared a single time. This chain links TRBV5-5 with TRBJ2-3; D remains ambiguous. V was pared by 0 bases and J by 5 bases, with 7 bases between. CDR1 and CDR2 from the germline V gene are SGHKS and YYEKEE (reference sequence). The CDR3 is made up of 13 amino acids. CDR3 protein: CASSLAPEDTQYF. CDR3 DNA sequence: TGTGCCAGCAGCTTGGCCCCGGAAGATACGCAGTATTTT. The whole variable domain, remainder taken from reference TRBV5-5 and TRBJ2-3, is DAGVTQSPTHLIKTRGQQVTLRCSPISGHKSVSWYQQVLGQGPQFIFQYYEKEERGRGNFPDRFSARQFPNYSSELNVNALLLGDSALYLCASSLAPEDTQYFGPGTRLTVL.

The chain has TRBV10-3 and TRBJ2-7; D might be TRBD1 or TRBD2, each matching 6 bases. In germline, CDR1 is ENHRY, CDR2 SYGVKD. Trimming shortened V by 5 bases and J by 3 bases, and 14 bases separated the two germline ends. The CDR3 spans 14 residues. The CDR3 DNA follows: TGTGCCATCAGTCATCCCGGGGGCCACTACGAGCAGTACTTC. This translates into CAISHPGGHYEQYF.

This chain joins TRBV6-1 and TRBJ2-5; D is unclear. Germline V gives CDR1 MNHNS, CDR2 SASEGT. Trimming stripped 1 base from V and 4 bases from J, with 10 bases between. The length of the CDR3 is 14 residues. The CDR3 sequence: CASSEGHAGETQYF. Written as DNA, the CDR3 is TGTGCCAGCAGTGAAGGGCATGCCGGAGAGACCCAGTACTTC.

The chain has TRBV10-3 and TRBJ1-1; D remains ambiguous. This CDR3 spans 12 amino acids. Trimming shortened V by 8 bases and J by 5 bases, and 12 bases separated the two germline ends. Germline CDR1 reads ENHRY; CDR2 reads SYGVKD. CDR3 DNA: TGTGCCATCTCTCGACCGGGAACTGAAGCTTTCTTT. Its translation is CAISRPGTEAFF.

The chain couples TRBV5-1 to TRBJ1-2, with 10 bases lining up with TRBD1. This CDR3 is 14 amino acids long. In germline, CDR1 is SGHRS, CDR2 YFSETQ. Trimming took 6 bases from V and 2 from J; bases not matched to a gene: 4. The CDR3: CASNRGQGNYGYTF. The CDR3 DNA reads TGCGCCAGCAACCGGGGACAGGGGAACTATGGCTACACCTTC.

The chain is built from TRBV19 and TRBJ2-5; a possible D gene is TRBD2 (6 bases). Trimming shortened V by 6 bases and J by 0 bases, and 11 bases separated the two germline ends. In germline, CDR1 is LNHDA, CDR2 SQIVND (reference sequence). This CDR3 spans 14 amino acids. CDR3 coding DNA: TGTGCCAGTAGCCCCTGGGGGGACCAAGAGACCCAGTACTTC. This translates into CASSPWGDQETQYF.

V is TRBV7-2 and J is TRBJ2-5, with 8 bases identical to TRBD1. The CDR3 extends over 15 amino acids. Trimming at V came to 1 base and at J to 5 bases, leaving 6 bases not matched to a gene. In germline, CDR1 is SGHTA, CDR2 FQGNSA. CDR3 sequence: CASSLGQGQVETQYF. In DNA form, the CDR3 reads TGTGCCAGCAGCTTAGGCCAGGGACAGGTGGAGACCCAGTACTTC.

Only one count was recorded for this clone. Other DNA sequences in this sample translate to the same CDR3. The CDR3, as DNA: TGTGCCAGCAGCGTAGGGGACATACACAATTCACCCCTCCACTTT. Translation gives CASSVGDIHNSPLHF. This chain joins TRBV9 and TRBJ1-6, with D possibly matching TRBD1 (6 bases). Per germline, CDR1 SGDLS and CDR2 YYNGEE. V was shortened by 0 bases and J by 7 bases, with 11 bases between the two germline ends. The CDR3 runs 15 residues.

This clone was seen once. V usage is TRBV5-1 and J usage is TRBJ1-4; 9 bases are shared with TRBD1. The CDR3 runs to 17 residues. V lost 4 bases to trimming and J lost 3 bases; unmatched junction nucleotides: 10. Germline-derived CDR1 and CDR2 are SGHRS and YFSETQ. CDR3 bases: TGCGCCAGCAGCACGGGACAGGGTAACAGGGCTAATGAAAAACTGTTTTTT. Translated, it gives CASSTGQGNRANEKLFF.

This chain uses TRBV6-6 with TRBJ2-2; D is perhaps TRBD1 (5 bases). V shed 0 bases and J shed 5 bases, with 10 bases lying between them. This CDR3 spans 15 amino acids. The germline V gene encodes CDR1 MNHNY and CDR2 SVGAGI (reference sequence). CDR3 in DNA: TGTGCCAGCAGTTACTCCGTAGACAGAACCGGGGAGCTGTTTTTT. Amino acids: CASSYSVDRTGELFF.

This chain joins TRBV4-3 and TRBJ1-2; 8 nucleotides match TRBD1. In germline, CDR1 is LGHNA, CDR2 YSLEER. V was pared by 0 bases and J by 4 bases, with 7 bases of the junction left unmatched. The CDR3 spans 16 residues. CDR3 region: CASSQEYGTGGYGYTF. DNA of the CDR3: TGCGCCAGCAGCCAAGAGTATGGTACAGGGGGCTATGGCTACACCTTC.

The rearrangement links TRBV7-8 to TRBJ2-7, with 9 bases aligning to TRBD2. The V segment lost 5 bases and the J segment 2 bases; nucleotides outside the gene matches: 10. This CDR3 comprises 16 residues. Germline assignment: CDR1 SGHVS and CDR2 FQNEAQ. CDR3 sequence: CASSPRLAEVTYEQYF. The CDR3 region has the DNA TGTGCCAGCAGCCCAAGACTAGCGGAGGTTACCTACGAGCAGTACTTC.

V usage is TRBV20-1 and J usage is TRBJ2-3; unclear D gene. V was shortened by 5 bases and J by 6 bases, with 6 bases between the two germline ends. The CDR3 consists of 10 residues. Germline V gives CDR1 DFQATT, CDR2 SNEGSKA (reference sequence). The CDR3 loop reads CSAEGDTQYF. In DNA, the CDR3 is TGCAGTGCTGAAGGGGATACGCAGTATTTT.

The chain combines TRBV2 with TRBJ2-1; the D is unclear. In germline, CDR1 is SNHLY, CDR2 FYNNEI. This CDR3 has 13 amino acids. V was trimmed by 6 bases and J by 8 bases, leaving 14 bases between them. The CDR3 DNA sequence: TGTGCCAGCAGGTCCGCCACAACATATGAGCAGTTCTTC. This gives the protein CASRSATTYEQFF.

V is TRBV11-2 and J is TRBJ2-7, with TRBD1 matching 10 bases. The CDR3 is made up of 15 amino acids. From germline, CDR1 is SGHAT and CDR2 FQNNGV. The V and J ends lost 6 bases and 0 bases, in that order; junction bases with no gene match: 5. The CDR3 loop reads CASSGGTGVSYEQYF. For the CDR3, the DNA is TGTGCCAGCAGTGGTGGGACAGGGGTCTCCTACGAGCAGTACTTC.

The chain couples TRBV28 to TRBJ2-3; TRBD1 agrees at 7 bases. CDR1 and CDR2 (germline): MDHEN, SYDVKM. This CDR3 has 15 amino acids. Trimming removed 5 bases from V and 2 bases from J; junction bases left unmatched: 7. CDR3 sequence reads: CASSPGTVLTDTQYF. As DNA, the CDR3 is TGTGCCAGCAGTCCCGGGACAGTTCTCACAGATACGCAGTATTTT.

This sequence joins TRBV6-1 and TRBJ1-2, with a possible D match to TRBD1 (5 bases). V gave up 2 bases and J gave up 5 bases, with 18 bases separating them. This CDR3 region has 16 residues. Germline-derived CDR1 and CDR2 are MNHNS and SASEGT. CDR3 DNA sequence: TGTGCCAGCAGTGAACTTGGGGGGGTGGCAACTTATGGCTACACCTTC. Protein sequence: CASSELGGVATYGYTF.

The rearrangement joins TRBV7-2 to TRBJ2-1, with 10 nucleotides matching TRBD2. Germline V gene lookup returns CDR1 SGHTA and CDR2 FQGNSA. The ends lost 2 bases at V and 4 bases at J; junction bases unmatched: 5. This CDR3 region has 16 residues. In nucleotides, the CDR3 is TGTGCCAGCAGCTTAACGAGCGGGGGGGTTTACAATGAGCAGTTCTTC. Its protein is CASSLTSGGVYNEQFF.

The V call is TRBV7-9, the J call TRBJ2-5; TRBD1 aligns across 8 bases. The CDR3 is 14 amino acids. Germline-derived CDR1 and CDR2 are SEHNR and FQNEAQ (reference sequence). The J segment lost 3 bases and the V segment lost 6 bases, leaving 6 bases of the junction unmatched. The CDR3 spells CASSSDREEETQYF. The CDR3 nucleotides read TGTGCCAGCAGTTCGGACAGGGAAGAAGAGACCCAGTACTTC.

CDR3 loop: CASSLTGQGFYGYTF. In DNA form, the CDR3 reads TGTGCCAGCAGCTTAACGGGACAGGGTTTCTATGGCTACACCTTC. The chain is built from TRBV7-3 and TRBJ1-2; 9 nucleotides line up with TRBD1. CDR3 size: 15 residues. The germline CDR1 and CDR2 sequences are SGHTA and FQGTGA. Trimming at V came to 0 bases and at J to 4 bases, leaving 3 bases not matched to a gene.